Included here is one TCR beta chain sequence, with context. The specificity of this receptor is unknown. No quality values exist for individual bases; no much larger clone is one base distant. This sample stems from a study of OX40 agonist ivuxolimab in advanced cancers. For the wider study: Ivuxolimab was a fully human IgG2 agonistic monoclonal antibody targeting the costimulatory receptor OX40 (CD134). Intravenous ivuxolimab was administered to patients every 2 weeks at six dose levels: 0.01, 0.1, 0.3, 1.5, 3 and 10 mg/kg. Of the roughly 50 dose-escalation patients, hepatocellular carcinoma was present in roughly 19, melanoma in about 15, renal cell carcinoma in 9 and head and neck cancer in 9. In the dose-escalation cohort, approximately 82% of patients were male, and the mean age was approximately 64 years, with a range of about 23 to 90. Prior anti-PD-1, anti-PD-L1 or anti-CTLA-4 therapy was permitted, and about two fifths of dose-escalation patients had received checkpoint inhibitors. Partial responses occurred in three dose-escalation patients: two with cutaneous melanoma and one with hepatocellular carcinoma. The point of sequencing TCRbeta in the periphery was to test whether ivuxolimab changed TCR sequence diversity and drove clonal T-cell expansion. The monotherapy dose-escalation portion (N of about 57 patients) of the phase I ivuxolimab trial is reported in the paper.

Genomic DNA was isolated from the sorted cells so that the TCRbeta CDR3 region could be sequenced. The immunoSEQ Assay was used for sequencing of TCRbeta CDR3 regions. This is the immuneACCESS table as TCRdb keeps it, with only in-frame sequences that have V and J called. A part of the clones is gone; compared with another copy, unresolved V genes explain less than half, and the rest is unexplained. The sample includes tens of thousands of clones, with about 77% observed a single time. The ten largest clones represent roughly 18% of the sample. Patients with a history of autoimmune disease or receiving systemic immunosuppression were excluded from the trial. In every dose cohort, peripheral blood was drawn for TCR sequencing at baseline, cycle 4 day 1, and cycle 7 day 1. Samples came from an open-label, multicenter, first-in-human phase I dose-escalation trial of ivuxolimab. The trial enrolled adults with locally advanced or metastatic head and neck squamous cell, hepatocellular, melanoma or renal cell carcinoma. Before TCR sequencing, CD4+ T cells and CD8+ T cells from peripheral blood were sorted into separate populations.

General conclusions and limits of the study: The antigen specificity of the peripheral T cells that underwent clonal expansion was not determined. Partial responders in the 0.1-3.0 mg/kg groups had among the lowest normalized peripheral clonal expansion, especially among CD8+ T cells. After ivuxolimab, expanded clones were on average more numerous among CD8+ T cells than among CD4+ T cells. Clonal expansion of both CD4+ and CD8+ blood T cells was observed from baseline to week 6 at doses 0.1 to 3.0 mg/kg. Low levels of normalized T-cell clonal expansion were also seen in some patients who did not respond.

Including cysteine and phenylalanine, the CDR3 has 16 amino acids. Left in the record is the CDR3 DNA by itself, 48 bases read in frame from the first base. CDR1 and CDR2 were assigned from the germline V gene as SGHAT and FQNNGV. V and J are trimmed by 5 bases and 4 bases, and the gene matches miss 14 bases of the junction. The source is an adult with an advanced solid tumor such as melanoma, head and neck, liver or kidney cancer. The chain joins TRBV11-2 to TRBJ2-7, and 7 bases in between align with TRBD2. The material sequenced was CD4+ or CD8+ T cells sorted from blood, taken in a trial of the OX40 agonist ivuxolimab. The CDR3 protein: CASSQKFSGEGYEQYF. The DNA reads TGTGCCAGCAGCCAAAAGTTCAGCGGGGAGGGTTACGAGCAGTACTTC.